This is a list of T cell receptor beta chains from one sample in a study of regulatory T cells in long-lasting Graves disease. From the multiplex PCR reads, TCRdb called clonotypes with MiXCR, one entry per CDR3 protein. The sample holds 400,000 to 500,000 distinct CDR3 sequences, less than 25% seen once. The sample here was peripheral blood mononuclear cells (PBMCs), taken when the disease was refractory, from a patient treated with antithyroid drugs. These receptors originate from a female donor with Graves disease. CDR3s include the opening cysteine and the closing phenylalanine or tryptophan. D genes are given only for firm matches. Part of the rows lack a size; the others show once, few, many or a class for expanded clones.

J gene	V gene	clone size	D gene	CDR3 protein	CDR3 DNA
TRBJ1-1	TRBV7-2	many	NA	CASSSTLNTEAFF	TGTGCCAGCAGCTCGACCCTTAACACTGAAGCTTTCTTT
TRBJ1-1	TRBV19	few	TRBD1	CASTDREDGTEAFF	TGTGCCAGTACCGACAGGGAGGACGGCACTGAAGCTTTCTTT
TRBJ2-7	TRBV7-2	many	NA	CASSSRGGGPGEQYF	TGTGCCAGCAGCTCTAGGGGGGGAGGGCCAGGCGAGCAGTACTTC
TRBJ2-6	TRBV28	NA	NA	CASSLLSVSGANVLTF	TGTGCCAGCAGTTTATTATCCGTCTCTGGGGCCAACGTCCTGACTTTC
TRBJ1-1	TRBV6-4	many	TRBD1	CASSERDSNTEAFF	TGTGCCAGCAGCGAGCGGGACAGTAACACTGAAGCTTTCTTT
TRBJ2-2	TRBV2	many	NA	CASRRDSSNTGELFF	TGTGCCAGCAGGCGGGACAGCTCGAACACCGGGGAGCTGTTTTTT
TRBJ2-1	TRBV24-1	NA	NA	CATSDHRPQGAHEQFF	TGTGCCACCAGTGACCACCGACCCCAGGGTGCCCATGAGCAGTTCTTC
TRBJ2-2	TRBV12-3/TRBV12-4	many	NA	CASTQSGELFF	TGTGCCAGCACCCAAAGTGGGGAGCTGTTTTTT
TRBJ1-4	TRBV6-2/TRBV6-3	NA	NA	CASSYSPSVTEAEKLFF	TGTGCCAGCAGTTACTCCCCCTCGGTTACCGAGGCTGAAAAACTGTTTTTT
TRBJ1-1	TRBV7-2	many	NA	CASSPQTWGVSTEAFF	TGTGCCAGCAGCCCTCAAACGTGGGGGGTGTCCACTGAAGCTTTCTTT
TRBJ2-7	TRBV2	NA	NA	CASSEAPLGDEQYF	TGTGCCAGCAGTGAAGCCCCCCTCGGAGACGAGCAGTACTTC
TRBJ2-4	TRBV7-2	few	NA	CASSQRPSVSKNIQYF	TGTGCCAGCAGCCAACGACCGTCAGTAAGCAAAAACATTCAGTACTTC
TRBJ1-5	TRBV28	many	NA	CAISRGGNQPQHF	TGTGCCATCTCGAGAGGGGGCAATCAGCCCCAGCATTTT
TRBJ2-7	TRBV30	many	NA	CAWSVLYEQYF	TGTGCCTGGAGTGTACTCTACGAGCAGTACTTC
TRBJ2-7	TRBV12-3/TRBV12-4	few	TRBD2	CASSFEGWGAGVREQYF	TGTGCCAGCAGTTTCGAGGGCTGGGGCGCGGGAGTTCGCGAGCAGTACTTC
TRBJ2-7	TRBV5-1	NA	TRBD1	CASSNLQGVNYEQYF	TGCGCCAGCAGCAATTTACAGGGGGTTAACTACGAGCAGTACTTC
TRBJ1-5	TRBV19	NA	NA	CASSIISGEGGNQPQHF	TGTGCCAGTAGTATAATAAGCGGGGAAGGAGGCAATCAGCCCCAGCATTTT
TRBJ2-7	TRBV7-2	many	TRBD1	CASSFDRVDEQYF	TGTGCCAGCAGCTTTGACAGGGTTGACGAGCAGTACTTC
TRBJ1-2	TRBV19	many	TRBD1	CASSTDRDYGYTF	TGTGCCAGTAGTACTGACAGGGACTATGGCTACACCTTC
TRBJ2-4	TRBV6-5	NA	NA	CASSYGPFVGMNIQYF	TGTGCCAGCAGTTACGGCCCCTTTGTTGGTATGAACATTCAGTACTTC
TRBJ1-5	TRBV7-2	many	TRBD1	CASSWDRGQPQHF	TGTGCCAGCAGCTGGGACAGGGGACAGCCCCAGCATTTT
TRBJ1-3	TRBV7-2	NA	NA	CASSLHSGNTIYF	TGTGCCAGCAGCTTACACTCTGGAAACACCATATATTTT
TRBJ2-7	TRBV10-3	few	NA	CAISEGGASSYEQYF	TGTGCCATCAGTGAGGGGGGCGCGAGCTCCTACGAGCAGTACTTC
TRBJ1-5	TRBV4-3	NA	NA	CASSHADWNQPQHF	TGCGCCAGCAGCCACGCGGATTGGAATCAGCCCCAGCATTTT
TRBJ1-2	TRBV7-2	many	NA	CASSLGPTGGYTF	TGTGCCAGCAGCTTAGGGCCAACGGGGGGCTACACCTTC
TRBJ2-3	TRBV12-3/TRBV12-4	NA	TRBD1	CASSPYPEDRADTQYF	TGTGCCAGCAGTCCCTACCCCGAGGACAGGGCAGATACGCAGTATTTT
TRBJ2-2	TRBV30	few	TRBD2	CAWELAGVCTGELFF	TGTGCCTGGGAACTAGCGGGAGTGTGCACCGGGGAGCTGTTTTTT
TRBJ2-3	TRBV20-1	NA	TRBD2	CSASASSGRTDTQYF	TGCAGTGCGAGCGCGTCTAGCGGGCGCACAGATACGCAGTATTTT
TRBJ2-7	TRBV11-1	many	NA	CASSLTPGTYEQYF	TGTGCCAGCAGCTTGACTCCCGGGACCTACGAGCAGTACTTC
TRBJ2-5	TRBV11-2	many	NA	CASSLGHGLGQIEQETQYF	TGTGCCAGCAGCTTGGGCCATGGGCTTGGACAAATCGAGCAAGAGACCCAGTACTTC
TRBJ2-5	TRBV28	many	NA	CASSGGGNLETQYF	TGTGCCAGCAGTGGGGGGGGCAATCTGGAGACCCAGTACTTC
TRBJ1-2	TRBV30	NA	TRBD1	CAWRGWEGADYGYTF	TGTGCCTGGAGGGGATGGGAGGGGGCGGACTATGGCTACACCTTC
TRBJ1-6	TRBV3-1	few	NA	CASSQGWRVRALHF	TGTGCCAGCAGCCAAGGGTGGAGGGTTCGGGCCCTCCACTTT
TRBJ1-5	TRBV30	few	TRBD1	CAWTGQSNQPQHF	TGTGCCTGGACGGGACAGAGCAATCAGCCCCAGCATTTT
TRBJ1-1	TRBV12-3/TRBV12-4	many	NA	CASTKRSENTEAFF	TGTGCCAGCACCAAGAGATCGGAGAACACTGAAGCTTTCTTT
TRBJ2-7	TRBV6-1	many	NA	CASRALATSYEQYF	TGTGCCAGCCGGGCCTTGGCGACCTCCTACGAGCAGTACTTC
TRBJ1-6	TRBV20-1	NA	TRBD1	CSARGAGTGHSPLHF	TGCAGTGCTAGAGGGGCCGGGACAGGCCATTCACCCCTCCACTTT
TRBJ2-7	TRBV28	many	NA	CASRQEVYEQYF	TGTGCCAGCAGACAGGAAGTGTACGAGCAGTACTTC
TRBJ1-6	TRBV28	few	NA	CASSLTASSYNSPLHF	TGTGCCAGCAGTTTGACGGCGAGCTCCTATAATTCACCCCTCCACTTT